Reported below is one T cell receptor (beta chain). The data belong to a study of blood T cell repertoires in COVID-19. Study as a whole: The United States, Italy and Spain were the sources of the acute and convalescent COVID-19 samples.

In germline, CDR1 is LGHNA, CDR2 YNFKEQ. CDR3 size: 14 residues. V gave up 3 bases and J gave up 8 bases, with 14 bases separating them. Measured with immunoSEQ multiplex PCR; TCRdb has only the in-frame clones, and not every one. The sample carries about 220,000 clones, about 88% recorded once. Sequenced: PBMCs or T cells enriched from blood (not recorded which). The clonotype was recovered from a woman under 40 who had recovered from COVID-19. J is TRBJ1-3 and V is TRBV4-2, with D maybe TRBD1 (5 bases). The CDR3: CASSQDLREHTIYF. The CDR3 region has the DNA TGTGCCAGCAGCCAGGACCTCAGGGAACACACCATATATTTT.